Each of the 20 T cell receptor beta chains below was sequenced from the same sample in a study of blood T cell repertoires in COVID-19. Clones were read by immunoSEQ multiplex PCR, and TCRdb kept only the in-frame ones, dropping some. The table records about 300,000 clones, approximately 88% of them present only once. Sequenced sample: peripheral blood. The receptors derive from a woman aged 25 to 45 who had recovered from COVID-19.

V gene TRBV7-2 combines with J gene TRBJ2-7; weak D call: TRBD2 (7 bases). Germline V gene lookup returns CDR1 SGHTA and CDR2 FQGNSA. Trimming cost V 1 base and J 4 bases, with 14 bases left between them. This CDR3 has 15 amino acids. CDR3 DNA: TGTGCCAGCAGCTTAGTAGGGGGGGGCGCTTACGAGCAGTACTTC. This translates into CASSLVGGGAYEQYF.

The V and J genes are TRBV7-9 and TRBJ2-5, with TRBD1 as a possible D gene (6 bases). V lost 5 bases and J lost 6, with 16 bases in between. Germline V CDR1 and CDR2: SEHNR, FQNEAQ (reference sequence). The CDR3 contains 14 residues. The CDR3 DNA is TGTGCCAGCAGCAGACGGACAGAGGGGAAGACCCAGTACTTC. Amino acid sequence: CASSRRTEGKTQYF.

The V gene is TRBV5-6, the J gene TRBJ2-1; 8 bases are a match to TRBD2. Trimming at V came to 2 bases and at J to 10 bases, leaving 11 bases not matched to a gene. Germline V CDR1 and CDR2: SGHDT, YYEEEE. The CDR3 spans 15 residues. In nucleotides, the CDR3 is TGTGCCAGCAGCTTCCTTAGCGGGACCGGCGGCGAGCAGTTCTTC. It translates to CASSFLSGTGGEQFF.

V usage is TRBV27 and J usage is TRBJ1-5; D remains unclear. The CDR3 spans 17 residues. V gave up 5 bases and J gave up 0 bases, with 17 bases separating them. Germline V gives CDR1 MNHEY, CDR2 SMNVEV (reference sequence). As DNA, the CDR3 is TGTGCCAGCAGTCTGTCCGCGGGTAAGATTAGCAATCAGCCCCAGCATTTT. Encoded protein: CASSLSAGKISNQPQHF.

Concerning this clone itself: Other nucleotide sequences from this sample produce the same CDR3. The CDR3 protein is CASSLEGLNYGYTF. In DNA form, the CDR3 reads TGCGCCAGCAGCTTGGAGGGGCTGAACTATGGCTACACCTTC. The chain joins TRBV5-1 to TRBJ1-2; weak D call: TRBD1 (5 bases). The CDR3 length is 14 residues. CDR1 is SGHRS and CDR2 is YFSETQ in the germline V gene. The ends were cut back, 0 bases at V and 2 bases at J, with 8 bases in the middle.

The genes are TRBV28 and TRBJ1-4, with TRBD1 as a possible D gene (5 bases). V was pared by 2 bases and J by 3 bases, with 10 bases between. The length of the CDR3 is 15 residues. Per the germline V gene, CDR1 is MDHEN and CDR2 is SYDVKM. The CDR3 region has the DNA TGTGCCAGCAGTTTAGGCAGGGTTGCTAATGAAAAACTGTTTTTT. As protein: CASSLGRVANEKLFF.

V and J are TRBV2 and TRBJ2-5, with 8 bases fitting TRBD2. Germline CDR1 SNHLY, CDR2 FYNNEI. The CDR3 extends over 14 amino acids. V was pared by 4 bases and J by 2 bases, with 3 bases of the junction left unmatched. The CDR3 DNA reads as TGTGCCAGCAGTGGACTAGCGCGACAAGAGACCCAGTACTTC. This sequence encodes CASSGLARQETQYF. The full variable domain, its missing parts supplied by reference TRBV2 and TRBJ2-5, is EPEVTQTPSHQVTQMGQEVILRCVPISNHLYFYWYRQILGQKVEFLVSFYNNEISEKSEIFDDQFSVERPDGSNFTLKIRSTKLEDSAMYFCASSGLARQETQYFGPGTRLLVL.

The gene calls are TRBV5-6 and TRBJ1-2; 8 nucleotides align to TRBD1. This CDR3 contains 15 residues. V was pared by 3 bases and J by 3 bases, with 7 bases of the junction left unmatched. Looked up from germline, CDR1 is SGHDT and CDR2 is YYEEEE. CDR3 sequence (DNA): TGTGCCAGCAGCTCGGACAGGGAGAGGGACTATGGCTACACCTTC. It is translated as CASSSDRERDYGYTF.

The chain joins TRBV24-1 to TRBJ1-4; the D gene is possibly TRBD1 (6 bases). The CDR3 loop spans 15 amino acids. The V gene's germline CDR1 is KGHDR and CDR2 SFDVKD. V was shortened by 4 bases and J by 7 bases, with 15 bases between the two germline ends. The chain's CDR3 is CATSDPGGPGEKLFF. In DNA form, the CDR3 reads TGTGCCACCAGTGACCCGGGGGGCCCCGGTGAAAAACTGTTTTTT.

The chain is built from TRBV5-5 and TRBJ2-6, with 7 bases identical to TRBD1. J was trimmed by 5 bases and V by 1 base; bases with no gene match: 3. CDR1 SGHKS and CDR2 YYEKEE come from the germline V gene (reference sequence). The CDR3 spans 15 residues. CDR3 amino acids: CASSLRDSRANVLTF. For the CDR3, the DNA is TGTGCCAGCAGCTTGAGGGACAGTAGGGCCAACGTCCTGACTTTC.

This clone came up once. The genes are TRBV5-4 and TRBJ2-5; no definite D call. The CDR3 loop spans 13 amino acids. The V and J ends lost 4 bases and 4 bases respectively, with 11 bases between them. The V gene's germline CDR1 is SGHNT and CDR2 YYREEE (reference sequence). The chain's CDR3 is CASSARSVETQYF. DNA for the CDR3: TGTGCCAGCAGCGCCAGGTCCGTAGAGACCCAGTACTTC.

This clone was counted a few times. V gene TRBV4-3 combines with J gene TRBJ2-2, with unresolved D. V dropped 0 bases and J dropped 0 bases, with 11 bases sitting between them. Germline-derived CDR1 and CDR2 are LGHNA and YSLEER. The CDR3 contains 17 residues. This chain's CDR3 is CASSQDVSVPNTGELFF. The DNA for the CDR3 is TGCGCCAGCAGCCAAGACGTGAGTGTTCCGAACACCGGGGAGCTGTTTTTT.

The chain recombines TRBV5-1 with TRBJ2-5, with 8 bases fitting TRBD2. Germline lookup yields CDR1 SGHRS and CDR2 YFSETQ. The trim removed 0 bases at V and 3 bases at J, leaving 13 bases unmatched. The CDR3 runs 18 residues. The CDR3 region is CASSLGSYSGAGEETQYF. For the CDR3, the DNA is TGCGCCAGCAGCTTGGGTTCTTATAGCGGGGCAGGTGAAGAGACCCAGTACTTC.

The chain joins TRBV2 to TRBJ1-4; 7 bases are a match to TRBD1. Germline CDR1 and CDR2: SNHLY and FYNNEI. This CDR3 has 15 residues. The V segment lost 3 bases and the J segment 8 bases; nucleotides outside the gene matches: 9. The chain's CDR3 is CASSELGAGGEKLFF. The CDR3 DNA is TGTGCCAGCAGTGAGCTGGGAGCAGGGGGGGAAAAACTGTTTTTT.

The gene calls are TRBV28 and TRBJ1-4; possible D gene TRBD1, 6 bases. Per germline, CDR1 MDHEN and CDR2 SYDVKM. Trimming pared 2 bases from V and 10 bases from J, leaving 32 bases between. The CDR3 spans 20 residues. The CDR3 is CASSLRGGRGPERSELKLFF. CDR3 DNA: TGTGCCAGCAGTTTAAGAGGGGGACGCGGGCCGGAACGGTCCGAACTAAAACTGTTTTTT.

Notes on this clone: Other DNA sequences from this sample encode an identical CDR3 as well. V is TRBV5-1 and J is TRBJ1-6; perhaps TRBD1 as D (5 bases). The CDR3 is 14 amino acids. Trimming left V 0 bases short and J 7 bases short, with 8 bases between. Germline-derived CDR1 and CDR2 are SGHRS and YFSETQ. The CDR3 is CASSLEGQNSPLHF. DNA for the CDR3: TGCGCCAGCAGCTTGGAGGGGCAGAATTCACCCCTCCACTTT.

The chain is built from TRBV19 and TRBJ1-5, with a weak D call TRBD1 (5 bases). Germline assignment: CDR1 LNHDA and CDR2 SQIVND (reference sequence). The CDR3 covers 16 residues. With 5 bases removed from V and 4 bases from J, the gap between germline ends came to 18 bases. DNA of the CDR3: TGTGCCAGTAGTCCCCAGGGCGACGGCACTAATCAGCCCCAGCATTTT. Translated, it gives CASSPQGDGTNQPQHF.

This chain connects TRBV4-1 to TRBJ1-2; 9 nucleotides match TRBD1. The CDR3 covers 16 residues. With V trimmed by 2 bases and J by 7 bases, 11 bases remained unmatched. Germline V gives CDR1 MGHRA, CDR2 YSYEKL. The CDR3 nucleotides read TGCGCCAGCAGCCAAATTAATTCCCGGGACAGGGCTGGCTACACCTTC. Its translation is CASSQINSRDRAGYTF.

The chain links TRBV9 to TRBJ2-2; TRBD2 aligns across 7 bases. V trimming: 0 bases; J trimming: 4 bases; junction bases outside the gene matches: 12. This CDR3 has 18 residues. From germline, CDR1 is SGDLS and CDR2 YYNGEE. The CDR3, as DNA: TGTGCCAGCAGCGTAGTCCCAGCGGGGCCCCGGGGCACCGGGGAGCTGTTTTTT. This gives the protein CASSVVPAGPRGTGELFF. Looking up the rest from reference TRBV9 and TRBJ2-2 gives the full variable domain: DSGVTQTPKHLITATGQRVTLRCSPRSGDLSVYWYQQSLDQGLQFLIQYYNGEERAKGNILERFSAQQFPDLHSELNLSSLELGDSALYFCASSVVPAGPRGTGELFFGEGSRLTVL.

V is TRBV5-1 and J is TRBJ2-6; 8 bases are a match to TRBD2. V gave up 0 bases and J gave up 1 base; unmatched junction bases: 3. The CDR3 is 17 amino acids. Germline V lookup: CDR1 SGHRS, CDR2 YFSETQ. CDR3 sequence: CASSLVAGGSGANVLTF. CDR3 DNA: TGCGCCAGCAGCTTGGTTGCGGGAGGATCTGGGGCCAACGTCCTGACTTTC.